This T cell receptor beta chain appears in the sequencing data of a study of blood T cell repertoires in COVID-19. Study in general: Collection of acute and convalescent COVID-19 samples took place in the United States, Italy and Spain. The cDNA or gDNA used as material had been derived from T cells, B-cell-depleted T cells, or PBMCs.

With 3 bases clipped from V and 1 base from J, the junction kept 6 bases outside the gene matches. The CDR3 runs to 15 residues. Germline V gene data show CDR1 as MNHEY and CDR2 as SMNVEV (reference sequence). Clones were sequenced by immunoSEQ multiplex PCR, and TCRdb holds only the in-frame ones, with some missing. The table shows roughly 230,000 clones, with around 89% occurring only once. The chain combines TRBV27 with TRBJ2-7; the match to TRBD2 covers 7 bases. Sequenced material: peripheral blood. This TCR was recovered from a woman aged 60-75 years with COVID-19, enrolled during active disease. The CDR3 loop reads CASSLERGVSYEQYF. The CDR3 DNA is TGTGCCAGCAGTTTGGAGCGGGGAGTTTCCTACGAGCAGTACTTC.